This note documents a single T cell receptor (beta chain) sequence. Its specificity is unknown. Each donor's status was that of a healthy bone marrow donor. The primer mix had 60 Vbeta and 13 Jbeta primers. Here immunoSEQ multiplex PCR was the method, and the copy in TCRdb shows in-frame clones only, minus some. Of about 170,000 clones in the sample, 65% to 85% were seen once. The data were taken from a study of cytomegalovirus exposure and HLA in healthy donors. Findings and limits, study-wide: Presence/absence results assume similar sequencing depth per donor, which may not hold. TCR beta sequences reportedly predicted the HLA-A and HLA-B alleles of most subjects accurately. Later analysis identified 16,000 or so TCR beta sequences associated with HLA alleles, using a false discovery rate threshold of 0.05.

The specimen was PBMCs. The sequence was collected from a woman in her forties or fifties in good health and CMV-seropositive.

The CDR3 DNA is TGTGCCAGCAGTCCTAGCGGGGGGGCTACAGATACGCAGTATTTT. This sequence encodes CASSPSGGATDTQYF. The J gene is TRBJ2-3, the V gene TRBV6-5; 12 bases fit TRBD2. Germline V gene data show CDR1 as MNHEY and CDR2 as SVGAGI. CDR3 length: 15 amino acids. The ends lost 5 bases at V and 3 bases at J; junction bases unmatched: 3.